A single T cell receptor (beta chain) is shown here with its context. Its matching antigen is unknown. The CDR3 has 15 residues. Germline CDR1 and CDR2: MNHNY and SVGAGI (reference sequence). Trimming removed 6 bases from V and 1 base from J; junction bases left unmatched: 4. These data belong to a study of early stage breast cancer tumors. Study details: ER+/PR+/HER2- status applied to about 80% of the 16 invasive breast tumors. Samples were sequenced at around 10-fold average coverage. Seven to nine ER+/PR+/HER2- tumors were invasive ductal; a few were invasive lobular.

Sequencing used immunoSEQ multiplex PCR; TCRdb keeps in-frame clones, though not all of them. The data hold fewer than 90,000 clones, with around 85% observed a single time. Overall study results and limits: Compared with adjacent normal breast, tumors showed approximately 2.5-fold denser, more clonal T cells.

The material sequenced was blood. This receptor was taken from a person in their sixties with breast cancer. The rearrangement joins TRBV6-6 to TRBJ1-1, with 11 bases lining up with TRBD1. The CDR3 DNA follows: TGTGCCAGCAGGCCAGGACAGGGGGCGAACACTGAAGCTTTCTTT. It translates to CASRPGQGANTEAFF.